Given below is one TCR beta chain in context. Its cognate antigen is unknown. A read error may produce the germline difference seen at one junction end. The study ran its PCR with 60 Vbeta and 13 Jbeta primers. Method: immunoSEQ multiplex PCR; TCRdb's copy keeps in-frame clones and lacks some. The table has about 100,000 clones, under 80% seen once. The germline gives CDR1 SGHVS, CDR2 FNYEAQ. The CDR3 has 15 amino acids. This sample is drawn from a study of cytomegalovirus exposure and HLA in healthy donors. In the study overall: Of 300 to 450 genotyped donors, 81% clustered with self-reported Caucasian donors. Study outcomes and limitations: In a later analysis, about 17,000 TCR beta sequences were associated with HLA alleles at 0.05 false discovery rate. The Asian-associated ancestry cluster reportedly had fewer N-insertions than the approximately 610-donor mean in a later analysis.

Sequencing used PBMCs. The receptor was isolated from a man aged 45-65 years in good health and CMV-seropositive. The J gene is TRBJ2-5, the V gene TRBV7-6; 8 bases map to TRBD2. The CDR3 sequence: CASSPGAGGQGTQYF. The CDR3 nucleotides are TGTGCCAGCAGCCCCGGGGCGGGGGGCCAAGGGACCCAGTACTTC.